Detailed here is one TCR beta chain. Its antigen is unidentified. The sample originates from a study of OX40 agonist ivuxolimab in advanced cancers. Clones were read by immunoSEQ multiplex PCR, and TCRdb kept only the in-frame ones, dropping some. The repertoire has tens of thousands of clones, roughly nine tenths of them found once; the top ten carry approximately 0.35%. Findings and limits, study-wide: At doses 0.1 to 3.0 mg/kg, CD4+ and CD8+ clones expanded. Average numbers of expanded clones were greater in CD8+ T cells than in CD4+.

CDR3 length: 13 amino acids. With V trimmed by 5 bases and J by 4 bases, 3 bases remained unmatched. Germline CDR1 and CDR2: SGHAT and FQDESV (reference sequence). Autoimmune disease history or systemic immunosuppression disqualified patients. The timepoints at which blood was sampled were baseline, cycle 4 day 1, and cycle 7 day 1. The TCR originated in an adult with an advanced solid tumor such as melanoma, head and neck, liver or kidney cancer. Sample: CD4+ or CD8+ T cells sorted from blood, taken in a trial of the OX40 agonist ivuxolimab. V gene TRBV11-1 combines with J gene TRBJ2-7, with TRBD1 identical over 9 bases. The chain's CDR3 is CASSGQGFYEQYF. CDR3 bases: TGTGCCAGCAGCGGACAGGGGTTTTACGAGCAGTACTTC.